Sequencing of this T cell receptor (beta chain) was carried out in a study of control samples from healthy donors and cancer patients. J was trimmed by 5 bases and V by 2 bases; bases with no gene match: 6. Per the germline V gene, CDR1 is SGHDT and CDR2 is YYEEEE. This CDR3 region has 14 residues. This clone was seen once. The repertoire was sequenced with immunoSEQ multiplex PCR; TCRdb's copy has only in-frame clones and lacks some. The sample yields tens of thousands of clones, around 90% seen once. The clonotype was recovered from a woman aged 60-75 years with head and neck cancer. The chain joins TRBV5-6 to TRBJ2-7; 8 nucleotides match TRBD1. The sequenced material came from PBMCs. CDR3 region: CASSFRTGYDEQYF. DNA of the CDR3: TGTGCCAGCAGCTTCCGGACAGGGTATGACGAGCAGTACTTC. Using reference TRBV5-6 and TRBJ2-7 for the parts outside the CDR3, the full variable domain is DAGVTQSPTHLIKTRGQQVTLRCSPKSGHDTVSWYQQALGQGPQFIFQYYEEEERQRGNFPDRFSGHQFPNYSSELNVNALLLGDSALYLCASSFRTGYDEQYFGPGTRLTVT.